Detailed here is one T cell receptor (beta chain). The germline gives CDR1 KGHSH, CDR2 LQKENI. This CDR3 has 18 residues. Unmatched junction bases numbered 9, after V lost 4 bases and J lost 6 bases. The data originate from a study of shared clonotypes between healthy human individuals. The repertoire was sequenced with immunoSEQ multiplex PCR; TCRdb's copy has only in-frame clones and lacks some. This sample has just under 350,000 clones; around four fifths occur once, and the top ten carry about 10%. CD4+ cell separation produced CD45RA+ naive and CD45RA-negative memory subsets. Sequenced material: memory CD4+ T cells sorted from blood. Subset described: CD45RA-negative fraction. This rearrangement joins TRBV18 to TRBJ2-1; 16 bases match TRBD2. The clonotype was recovered from a young man in good health. The CDR3 reads CASSRTGTSGGGLNEQFF. Here the CDR3 DNA reads TGTGCCAGCTCACGGACTGGGACTAGCGGGGGGGGACTCAATGAGCAGTTCTTC. Looking up the rest from reference TRBV18 and TRBJ2-1 gives the full variable domain: NAGVMQNPRHLVRRRGQEARLRCSPMKGHSHVYWYRQLPEEGLKFMVYLQKENIIDESGMPKERFSAEFPKEGPSILRIQQVVRGDSAAYFCASSRTGTSGGGLNEQFFGPGTRLTVL.